The T cell receptor beta chain described here comes from a study of Ad26.COV2.S vaccination and SARS-CoV-2 variants. Overall study findings and caveats: The breadth of spike-specific CD8+ and CD4+ T cell responses after vaccination was reportedly substantial. Responses of T cells in total may have been underestimated by the TCR breadth and depth analyses.

Germline assignment: CDR1 MNHEY and CDR2 SVGEGT. This CDR3 is 19 amino acids long. V shed 5 bases and J 3 bases; nucleotides not matched to a gene: 16. For this clone: What it recognizes is unknown.

Treatment meaning: over 15 received Ad26.COV2.S at low or high dose, single or two shots; roughly five received placebo; per-sample allocation not given. It was on day 63 after the first vaccine or placebo injection that samples were taken. The repertoire was sequenced with immunoSEQ multiplex PCR; TCRdb's copy has only in-frame clones and lacks some. This sample has more than 350,000 clones; 75% to 95% occur once, and the top ten carry 10% to 15%. The chain recombines TRBV6-2 or TRBV6-3 with TRBJ2-3; 11 positions agree with TRBD1. This sequence originates from a person between 18 and 65 years old who received the Ad26.COV2.S COVID-19 vaccine or a placebo. The source was peripheral blood, collected in a trial of Ad26.COV2.S vaccine versus placebo. The CDR3 DNA follows: TGTGCCAGCAGTGGAAATGTTCTGGTTCGGGACAGGGGGACAGATACGCAGTATTTT. Translating gives CASSGNVLVRDRGTDTQYF.